A single sample is the source of the 22 T cell receptor beta chains below, sequenced in a study of blood T cells in healthy people across ages. The use of a sample-barcoded 5' primer and a J-beta primer mix characterized a second PCR of about 7 to 12 cycles. From the 5' RACE reads, TCRdb called clonotypes with MiXCR, one entry per CDR3 protein. The sample contains roughly 800,000 distinct CDR3 sequences, roughly 64% of which appear only once. Sequencing input: blood. The source of these receptors is a man aged 25-40 years in good health.

The genes are TRBV5-1 and TRBJ2-7, with TRBD1 matching over 7 bases. The V gene end was trimmed by 2 bases and the J gene end by 0 bases; junction bases not matched to a gene: 8. Germline assignment: CDR1 SGHRS and CDR2 YFSETQ. CDR3 length: 16 residues. The CDR3 is CASSFSGQITSYEQYF. The CDR3 coding sequence is TGCGCCAGCAGCTTTTCGGGACAGATTACCTCCTACGAGCAGTACTTC.

This chain connects TRBV27 to TRBJ1-4; 7 bases are a match to TRBD1. Germline CDR1 is MNHEY and CDR2 is SMNVEV (reference sequence). V trimming: 6 bases; J trimming: 6 bases; junction bases outside the gene matches: 10. The CDR3 totals 15 residues. CDR3 bases: TGTGCCAGCAGCCCACTGATCGGGACAGATGAAAAACTGTTTTTT. The encoded protein is CASSPLIGTDEKLFF.

This clonotype was detected many times. The rearrangement joins TRBV30 to TRBJ2-6, with D unclear. Germline lookup yields CDR1 GTSNPN and CDR2 SVGIG (reference sequence). The CDR3 runs to 12 residues. Between the trimmed V and J ends, which lost 8 bases and 2 bases, there was a span of 7 bases. The CDR3 region is CAIEPGANVLTF. The CDR3 DNA follows: TGTGCCATAGAACCTGGGGCCAACGTCCTGACTTTC.

As to this clonotype: This may come from a read error, since a much larger clone is one base off. This rearrangement joins TRBV25-1 to TRBJ2-1; a weak D match, TRBD2 (5 bases). V gave up 8 bases and J gave up 10 bases, with 18 bases separating them. This CDR3 comprises 13 residues. CDR1 and CDR2 from the germline V gene are MGHDK and SYGVNS. CDR3 DNA sequence: TGTGCCAGCGAGTCGGGGTTTTCCTACGAGCAGTTCTTC. Translating gives CASESGFSYEQFF.

This sequence joins TRBV9 and TRBJ1-5; 7 nucleotides line up with TRBD1. The junction had 9 bases not matched to a gene; V was cut back by 7 bases and J by 5 bases. The CDR3 is 14 residues long. From germline, CDR1 is SGDLS and CDR2 YYNGEE. CDR3 region: CASGRGGGDQPQHF. As DNA, the CDR3 is TGTGCCAGCGGCAGGGGAGGGGGCGATCAGCCCCAGCATTTT.

The chain joins TRBV7-2 to TRBJ2-3; no definite D call. In germline, CDR1 is SGHTA, CDR2 FQGNSA. CDR3 length: 16 amino acids. V lost 4 bases and J 2 bases, leaving 16 bases between the germline ends. The CDR3 loop reads CASSSLNRLITDTQYF. The CDR3 nucleotides are TGTGCCAGCAGCTCGCTGAATCGACTCATCACAGATACGCAGTATTTT. The full variable domain, its missing parts supplied by reference TRBV7-2 and TRBJ2-3, is GAGVSQSPSNKVTEKGKDVELRCDPISGHTALYWYRQSLGQGLEFLIYFQGNSAPDKSGLPSDRFSAERTGGSVSTLTIQRTQQEDSAVYLCASSSLNRLITDTQYFGPGTRLTVL.

This chain uses TRBV29-1 with TRBJ2-1; 7 positions agree with TRBD1. The CDR3 is made up of 13 amino acids. From germline, CDR1 is SQVTM and CDR2 ANQGSEA. Trimming at V came to 4 bases and at J to 2 bases, leaving 2 bases not matched to a gene. CDR3 in amino acids: CSVGQGPYNEQFF. Written as DNA, the CDR3 is TGCAGCGTTGGACAGGGACCCTACAATGAGCAGTTCTTC.

CDR3 coding DNA: TGTGCCAGCAGTGGCCAAGGGACTTCTTTCGGGAAGCAGTACTTC. Its protein product is CASSGQGTSFGKQYF. The chain couples TRBV2 to TRBJ2-7; tentative D call: TRBD2 (6 bases). The CDR3 covers 15 residues. Looked up from germline, CDR1 is SNHLY and CDR2 is FYNNEI. V lost 4 bases and J lost 8, with 21 bases in between.

The CDR3 loop reads CASSLETGHIQETQYF. In DNA form, the CDR3 reads TGTGCCAGCAGCTTAGAAACTGGACATATACAAGAGACCCAGTACTTC. The V call is TRBV7-8, the J call TRBJ2-5, with D maybe TRBD1 (5 bases). The CDR3 is 16 residues long. From germline, CDR1 is SGHVS and CDR2 FQNEAQ. V lost 1 base and J lost 2, with 14 bases in between. Together with reference TRBV7-8 and TRBJ2-5, the CDR3 gives the full variable domain: GAGVSQSPRYKVAKRGQDVALRCDPISGHVSLFWYQQALGQGPEFLTYFQNEAQLDKSGLPSDRFFAERPEGSVSTLKIQRTQQEDSAVYLCASSLETGHIQETQYFGPGTRLLVL.

This sequence joins TRBV30 and TRBJ2-6; D gene ambiguous. The CDR3 length is 15 residues. V lost 0 bases and J 1 base, leaving 7 bases between the germline ends. From germline, CDR1 is GTSNPN and CDR2 SVGIG (reference sequence). In nucleotides, the CDR3 is TGTGCCTGGAGTGTACAGAGGTCTGGGGCCAACGTCCTGACTTTC. This codes for CAWSVQRSGANVLTF.

J is TRBJ2-4 and V is TRBV29-1, with D possibly matching TRBD1 (6 bases). The DNA end favors TRBJ2-7, so the J call may be wrong. Germline CDR1 SQVTM, CDR2 ANQGSEA. The CDR3 spans 12 residues. In DNA, the CDR3 is TGCAGCGTTGATACAGGGAATCACGAGCAGTACTTC. This codes for CSVDTGNHEQYF.

The genes are TRBV20-1 and TRBJ2-5, with D uncertain. The J call is doubtful: the DNA matches TRBJ2-7 better. This CDR3 has 11 amino acids. CDR1 is DFQATT, CDR2 SNEGSKA, per germline (reference sequence). CDR3 residues: CSARSAYEQYF. The CDR3 DNA reads as TGCAGTGCTAGGTCCGCCTACGAGCAGTACTTC.

This chain joins TRBV29-1 and TRBJ2-2; TRBD1 is a possible D gene (6 bases). Trimming pared 7 bases from V and 0 bases from J, leaving 15 bases between. The CDR3 is made up of 15 amino acids. The germline gives CDR1 SQVTM, CDR2 ANQGSEA. The CDR3 DNA follows: TGCAGCGGTCGAGTAGGGGGTCCGAACACCGGGGAGCTGTTTTTT. Translating gives CSGRVGGPNTGELFF.

This clonotype has just a few counts. The gene calls are TRBV10-3 and TRBJ2-7; 8 nucleotides line up with TRBD1. This CDR3 has 16 residues. Per germline, CDR1 ENHRY and CDR2 SYGVKD. Trimming at V came to 2 bases and at J to 2 bases, leaving 8 bases not matched to a gene. The CDR3 sequence is CAISEPNTGQAYEQYF. CDR3 coding DNA: TGTGCCATCAGTGAGCCAAACACGGGACAGGCCTACGAGCAGTACTTC.

The chain joins TRBV29-1 to TRBJ2-7; D is perhaps TRBD2 (5 bases). Germline V CDR1 and CDR2: SQVTM, ANQGSEA. The CDR3 length is 14 residues. The V and J ends lost 6 bases and 0 bases respectively, with 15 bases between them. The CDR3 protein is CSVSGQRSSYEQYF. The CDR3 bases are TGCAGCGTCTCTGGCCAGCGGAGCTCCTACGAGCAGTACTTC.

This chain joins TRBV28 and TRBJ2-1, with 8 bases identical to TRBD1. V trimming: 9 bases; J trimming: 7 bases; junction bases outside the gene matches: 11. The CDR3 covers 14 residues. CDR1 and CDR2 (germline): MDHEN, SYDVKM. The CDR3 DNA reads as TGTGCCAGTATAAAAACAGGGGGTTTGAATGAGCAGTTCTTC. It specifies CASIKTGGLNEQFF.

This clonotype was observed a single time. This may be a read error, as it is one base from a much larger clone. The V call is TRBV5-1, the J call TRBJ2-7; 12 bases align to TRBD2. Germline CDR1 is SGHRS and CDR2 is YFSETQ. With 2 bases clipped from V and 7 bases from J, the junction kept 7 bases outside the gene matches. This CDR3 contains 15 residues. CDR3 loop: CASSFGLAGLDEQYF. The CDR3 DNA reads TGCGCCAGCAGCTTCGGACTAGCGGGATTAGATGAGCAGTACTTC.

The rearrangement uses TRBV10-3 and TRBJ2-1; 9 nucleotides align to TRBD2. Germline V gives CDR1 ENHRY, CDR2 SYGVKD. Trimming cost V 8 bases and J 6 bases; bases outside gene matches: 2. There are 12 residues in the CDR3. CDR3 bases: TGTGCCATCCGGCGGGGGGGCAATGAGCAGTTCTTC. Amino acids: CAIRRGGNEQFF.

The V gene is TRBV9, the J gene TRBJ2-1; possible D gene TRBD1, 6 bases. Trimming stripped 3 bases from V and 2 bases from J, with 9 bases between. The CDR3 has 14 residues. Per germline, CDR1 SGDLS and CDR2 YYNGEE. The CDR3 DNA follows: TGTGCCAGCAGCGAAAAGGGGGCCTACAATGAGCAGTTCTTC. Encoded protein: CASSEKGAYNEQFF. Using reference TRBV9 and TRBJ2-1 for the parts outside the CDR3, the full variable domain is DSGVTQTPKHLITATGQRVTLRCSPRSGDLSVYWYQQSLDQGLQFLIQYYNGEERAKGNILERFSAQQFPDLHSELNLSSLELGDSALYFCASSEKGAYNEQFFGPGTRLTVL.

With respect to this clonotype: One end of the junction varies from germline; a read error may be responsible. The chain links TRBV5-1 to TRBJ1-1; D unclear. Looked up from germline, CDR1 is SGHRS and CDR2 is YFSETQ. This CDR3 is 13 amino acids long. CDR3 bases: TGCGCCAGCAGCTCCGGGCTGAAGACTGAAGCTTTCTTT. Translation: CASSSGLKTEAFF.

This sequence joins TRBV12-3 or TRBV12-4 and TRBJ2-1, with 7 bases that match TRBD1. The CDR3 has 15 residues. The V segment lost 3 bases and the J segment 8 bases; nucleotides outside the gene matches: 10. The CDR3 DNA reads TGTGCCAGCAGTTTGACAGGGCCTCATCCATATGAGCAGTTCTTC. It translates to CASSLTGPHPYEQFF.

V is TRBV20-1 and J is TRBJ1-2; D unresolved. The V end lost 6 bases, the J end lost 0 bases, and 8 bases lay between the germline ends. Germline V CDR1 and CDR2: DFQATT, SNEGSKA (reference sequence). This CDR3 has 12 residues. The DNA for the CDR3 is TGCAGTGCAAAGAGTCCTAACTATGGCTACACCTTC. It yields the protein CSAKSPNYGYTF.